The T cell receptor beta chain described here comes from a study of T cells in Graves' hyperthyroidism and ophthalmopathy. Study-level background: Any treatment followed the collection of peripheral blood at initial diagnosis. Study-wide results and limits: Ophthalmopathy stood apart from stable hyperthyroidism in a 13 V-J model. The blood repertoire included most of the expanded thyroid clonotypes above 0.001.

The V gene lost 1 base and the J gene lost 0 bases, with 3 bases spanning the gap. The CDR3 is made up of 13 amino acids. Germline V lookup: CDR1 SGHTS, CDR2 YDEGEE. PBMCs were derived from more than 8 ml fresh peripheral blood. RNA transcripts gave rise to amplified TCR beta CDR3 regions. Primed by the HTBI set, a first-round RT-PCR was run on the TCR CDR3. TCRdb ran MiXCR on the multiplex PCR reads and lists one entry per CDR3 protein. The sample records 500,000 to 650,000 distinct CDR3 sequences, approximately 15% being singletons. This clonotype was observed at least ten times. Antigen specificity is unknown.

The chain uses TRBV5-8 and TRBJ2-3; D is undetermined. This sequence originates from a woman between 50 and 59 years old with Graves' ophthalmopathy. The sample comprised blood. DNA for the CDR3: TGTGCCAGCAGCTTGTGGAGCACAGATACGCAGTATTTT. Amino acid sequence: CASSLWSTDTQYF.